These 32 T cell receptor beta chains came from one sample sequenced in a study of radiation and T cells in renal cell carcinoma. Time point described: blood 2 weeks post-SBRT. Treatment noted: 15 Gy SBRT to primary tumor, nephrectomy 4 weeks later. This table comes from immunoSEQ multiplex PCR, and its TCRdb copy is limited to in-frame clones, with some not included. The sample includes roughly 75,000 clones, roughly 82% of them seen just once. Sequences were derived from blood, sampled from a patient whose treatment included radiotherapy and nephrectomy. The receptors here all came from a man aged 55 to 70 with renal cell carcinoma.

V usage is TRBV7-8 and J usage is TRBJ2-1; D possibly uses TRBD1 or TRBD2 (5 bases each). V was trimmed by 4 bases and J by 0 bases, leaving 16 bases between them. The CDR3 is 17 amino acids. The germline gives CDR1 SGHVS, CDR2 FQNEAQ. This CDR3 is CASSSSDWGSSYNEQFF. CDR3 bases: TGTGCCAGCAGCTCCTCGGACTGGGGGAGCTCCTACAATGAGCAGTTCTTC. Drawing the rest from reference TRBV7-8 and TRBJ2-1, the complete variable domain is GAGVSQSPRYKVAKRGQDVALRCDPISGHVSLFWYQQALGQGPEFLTYFQNEAQLDKSGLPSDRFFAERPEGSVSTLKIQRTQQEDSAVYLCASSSSDWGSSYNEQFFGPGTRLTVL.

The rearrangement uses TRBV7-3 and TRBJ2-3, with D possibly TRBD1 on 6 matching bases. CDR3 size: 14 residues. Per the germline V gene, CDR1 is SGHTA and CDR2 is FQGTGA. V shed 5 bases and J shed 5 bases, with 14 bases lying between them. The CDR3 bases are TGTGCCAGCAGCCAGGGGAGCGGTGGAGATACGCAGTATTTT. Amino acid sequence: CASSQGSGGDTQYF.

V and J are TRBV7-9 and TRBJ2-7, with TRBD1 as a possible D gene (6 bases). V was shortened by 3 bases and J by 2 bases, with 11 bases between the two germline ends. This CDR3 spans 14 amino acids. Per germline, CDR1 SEHNR and CDR2 FQNEAQ (reference sequence). The CDR3 coding sequence is TGTGCCAGCAGCTTCGGGACAACCACCTACGAGCAGTACTTC. It specifies CASSFGTTTYEQYF.

The chain recombines TRBV5-5 with TRBJ1-2, with 7 bases matching TRBD1. The trim removed 7 bases at V and 4 bases at J, leaving 7 bases unmatched. CDR1 and CDR2 from the germline V gene are SGHKS and YYEKEE (reference sequence). The CDR3 runs to 13 residues. The DNA of the CDR3 is TGTGCCAGCTTACAGGGGCCGGCCTATGGCTACACCTTC. Encoded protein: CASLQGPAYGYTF.

The chain is built from TRBV9 and TRBJ2-1, with TRBD2 as a possible D gene (6 bases). CDR1 and CDR2 from the germline V gene are SGDLS and YYNGEE. This CDR3 comprises 17 residues. Trimming shortened V by 3 bases and J by 7 bases, and 23 bases separated the two germline ends. DNA for the CDR3: TGTGCCAGCAGCGCGGGGGTCGCGGCCGGAGGTCGGAATGAGCAGTTCTTC. This gives the protein CASSAGVAAGGRNEQFF.

The rearrangement uses TRBV7-3 and TRBJ2-3; 14 bases match TRBD2. The CDR3 is made up of 14 amino acids. Germline assignment: CDR1 SGHTA and CDR2 FQGTGA. Trimming took 6 bases from V and 8 from J; bases not matched to a gene: 4. CDR3: CASSSGLAGGTQYF. The CDR3 bases are TGTGCCAGCAGTTCCGGACTAGCGGGAGGTACGCAGTATTTT.

CDR3 protein: CASSDYEQYF. CDR3 nucleotide sequence: TGCGCCAGCAGTGACTACGAGCAGTACTTC. This chain links TRBV10-2 with TRBJ2-5; D remains ambiguous. The tail of the sequence fits TRBJ2-7 better, so the J call may be wrong. CDR1 is WSHSY, CDR2 SAAADI, per germline. This CDR3 is built from 10 residues.

The genes are TRBV28 and TRBJ2-6; D gene ambiguous. V lost 7 bases and J 12 bases, leaving 13 bases between the germline ends. CDR3 length: 12 amino acids. Germline CDR1 and CDR2: MDHEN and SYDVKM. The CDR3 reads CASTSGRSVLTF. CDR3 nucleotides: TGTGCCAGCACCTCGGGCCGAAGCGTCCTGACTTTC. Filled out from reference TRBV28 and TRBJ2-6, the complete variable domain reads DVKVTQSSRYLVKRTGEKVFLECVQDMDHENMFWYRQDPGLGLRLIYFSYDVKMKEKGDIPEGYSVSREKKERFSLILESASTNQTSMYLCASTSGRSVLTFGAGSRLTVL.

This clone was seen once. CDR3 DNA: TGTGCCAGCAGTTCTCCAGCCGGGACGGACACCGGGGAGCTGTTTTTT. This gives the protein CASSSPAGTDTGELFF. The chain has TRBV6-6 and TRBJ2-2; TRBD1 or TRBD2 may be the D gene (5 bases each). In germline, CDR1 is MNHNY, CDR2 SVGAGI (reference sequence). V was shortened by 4 bases and J by 3 bases, with 15 bases between the two germline ends. The CDR3 runs to 16 residues.

There are a few counts of this clone. The chain combines TRBV6-5 with TRBJ1-5; no reliable D call. CDR1 and CDR2 (germline): MNHEY, SVGAGI. V was clipped by 8 bases and J by 1 base, with 15 bases between them. The CDR3 runs to 15 residues. The CDR3 here is CASARVSGSNQPQHF. In nucleotides, the CDR3 is TGTGCCAGCGCTAGAGTCTCTGGGAGCAATCAGCCCCAGCATTTT.

The DNA for the CDR3 is TGTGCCTGGAGTGTATCCCCGTTGAAACTAGCGGGAGGGGAGCAGTTCTTC. Protein: CAWSVSPLKLAGGEQFF. V is TRBV30 and J is TRBJ2-1, with 13 nucleotides matching TRBD2. The germline V gene encodes CDR1 GTSNPN and CDR2 SVGIG (reference sequence). The CDR3 runs to 17 residues. Trimming cost V 0 bases and J 10 bases; bases outside gene matches: 12.

The chain links TRBV28 to TRBJ1-2; the D gene is possibly TRBD1 (5 bases). Per the germline V gene, CDR1 is MDHEN and CDR2 is SYDVKM. Between the trimmed V and J ends, which lost 2 bases and 4 bases, there was a span of 8 bases. The CDR3 sequence is 13 residues long. For the CDR3, the DNA is TGTGCCAGCAGTTTACAGGGTATCTATGGCTACACCTTC. This gives the protein CASSLQGIYGYTF.

The chain carries TRBV7-9 and TRBJ1-4; weak D call: TRBD1 (6 bases). This CDR3 is built from 13 residues. Germline V gene lookup returns CDR1 SEHNR and CDR2 FQNEAQ (reference sequence). V lost 11 bases and J lost 4, with 14 bases in between. The CDR3 region has the DNA TGTGCCTCCGGGGGGCTCGTTAATGAAAAACTGTTTTTT. Protein: CASGGLVNEKLFF.

This sequence joins TRBV19 and TRBJ1-1; 11 bases are a match to TRBD1. The CDR3 spans 15 residues. J lost 4 bases, V lost 5 bases, and 6 bases had no gene match. CDR1 and CDR2 (germline): LNHDA, SQIVND (reference sequence). CDR3: CASSHTGTGGTEAFF. DNA of the CDR3: TGTGCCAGTAGTCACACCGGGACAGGGGGCACTGAAGCTTTCTTT. The whole variable domain, remainder taken from reference TRBV19 and TRBJ1-1, is DGGITQSPKYLFRKEGQNVTLSCEQNLNHDAMYWYRQDPGQGLRLIYYSQIVNDFQKGDIAEGYSVSREKKESFPLTVTSAQKNPTAFYLCASSHTGTGGTEAFFGQGTRLTVV.

The chain recombines TRBV10-1 with TRBJ1-1; D remains unclear. The V gene lost 2 bases and the J gene lost 6 bases, with 10 bases spanning the gap. The CDR3 is 13 amino acids. Germline lookup yields CDR1 WNHNN and CDR2 SYGVQD (reference sequence). The CDR3 bases are TGCGCCAGCAGTGAGCAAAGGGTAGCTGAAGCTTTCTTT. Translating gives CASSEQRVAEAFF.

The genes are TRBV15 and TRBJ1-5; possible D gene TRBD1, 6 bases. V lost 5 bases to trimming and J lost 4 bases, with 15 bases between them. Germline values: CDR1 LNHNV, CDR2 YYDKDF (reference sequence). The CDR3 is 15 amino acids. The CDR3, as DNA: TGTGCCACCAGCGCCGTAAGGGGGGGGAATCAGCCCCAGCATTTT. As protein: CATSAVRGGNQPQHF.

This chain joins TRBV5-4 and TRBJ1-1, with TRBD1 matching 8 bases. V trimming: 4 bases; J trimming: 1 base; junction bases outside the gene matches: 9. The CDR3 runs to 16 residues. Per the germline V gene, CDR1 is SGHNT and CDR2 is YYREEE (reference sequence). CDR3 sequence reads: CASSVGTGPSNTEAFF. The CDR3 DNA follows: TGTGCCAGCAGCGTCGGGACAGGCCCTTCGAACACTGAAGCTTTCTTT.

The chain is built from TRBV29-1 and TRBJ2-5, with 12 bases matching TRBD2. The junction had 3 bases not matched to a gene; V was cut back by 6 bases and J by 4 bases. From germline, CDR1 is SQVTM and CDR2 ANQGSEA. The CDR3 spans 13 residues. The CDR3 here is CSVPTSGGETQYF. CDR3 in DNA: TGCAGCGTGCCGACTAGCGGGGGAGAGACCCAGTACTTC.

This chain joins TRBV6-1 and TRBJ1-4, with 7 nucleotides matching TRBD1. The germline V gene encodes CDR1 MNHNS and CDR2 SASEGT. Unmatched junction bases numbered 9, after V lost 6 bases and J lost 8 bases. The CDR3 loop spans 14 amino acids. CDR3 loop: CASRLTGEGEKLFF. CDR3 in DNA: TGTGCCAGCAGGCTCACAGGGGAAGGGGAAAAACTGTTTTTT.

This chain connects TRBV4-1 to TRBJ2-3; D gene uncertain. There are 15 residues in the CDR3. CDR1 is MGHRA, CDR2 YSYEKL, per germline. V gave up 5 bases and J gave up 1 base, with 13 bases separating them. CDR3 in amino acids: CASSIREMGTDTQYF. For the CDR3, the DNA is TGCGCCAGCAGCATTAGGGAAATGGGCACAGATACGCAGTATTTT.

This clone was detected only once. The CDR3 is CASRPDSFHEQYF. Here the CDR3 DNA reads TGTGCCAGCCGCCCCGATAGCTTCCACGAGCAGTACTTC. The J gene is TRBJ2-5, the V gene TRBV13, with unresolved D. The J call may be faulty, since TRBJ2-7 better matches the DNA end. The CDR3 contains 13 residues. From germline, CDR1 is PRHDT and CDR2 FYEKMQ (reference sequence).

This clone was seen just once. J is TRBJ2-5 and V is TRBV28; D is tentatively TRBD1 or TRBD2 (7 bases each). Trimming removed 3 bases at V and 5 bases at J, with 16 bases between. The CDR3 runs 15 residues. The V gene's germline CDR1 is MDHEN and CDR2 SYDVKM. DNA for the CDR3: TGTGCCAGCAGTTTCGGCTCCAGGGGGGGGGAGACCCAGTACTTC. Amino acid sequence: CASSFGSRGGETQYF.

This clone was recorded once. CDR3: CASTLVAGPTYEQYF. CDR3 nucleotides: TGTGCCAGCACCCTGGTTGCGGGGCCAACCTACGAGCAGTACTTC. The chain uses TRBV27 and TRBJ2-7, with a possible D match to TRBD2 (6 bases). The CDR3 is 15 amino acids. Germline V gene lookup returns CDR1 MNHEY and CDR2 SMNVEV (reference sequence). Trimming stripped 7 bases from V and 2 bases from J, with 18 bases between.

J is TRBJ2-6 and V is TRBV11-2, with D possibly TRBD2 on 6 matching bases. Looked up from germline, CDR1 is SGHAT and CDR2 is FQNNGV. V was pared by 5 bases and J by 18 bases, with 23 bases between. The CDR3 is 14 amino acids. CDR3 in DNA: TGTGCCAGCAGCCCGACGACCGGGAGTAAAAAGGGGACTTTC. The encoded protein is CASSPTTGSKKGTF.

The chain combines TRBV4-2 with TRBJ2-7; 8 bases align to TRBD2. The V gene's germline CDR1 is LGHNA and CDR2 YNFKEQ. Unmatched junction bases numbered 10, after V lost 4 bases and J lost 2 bases. This CDR3 spans 16 amino acids. The CDR3 coding sequence is TGTGCCAGCAGCCCCCGTTTTAGTAGCGGGACCTACGAGCAGTACTTC. This translates into CASSPRFSSGTYEQYF.

This sequence joins TRBV19 and TRBJ1-1; D remains unclear. V was cut by 6 bases and J by 0 bases, with 11 bases left in between. Germline loops: CDR1 LNHDA, CDR2 SQIVND (reference sequence). The CDR3 covers 14 residues. CDR3: CASRYIGLNTEAFF. For the CDR3, the DNA is TGTGCCAGTAGGTATATCGGGTTGAACACTGAAGCTTTCTTT.

This clone was seen once. The V call is TRBV27, the J call TRBJ2-7; the D is unclear. CDR1 MNHEY and CDR2 SMNVEV come from the germline V gene (reference sequence). The CDR3 is 11 residues long. Trimming pared 6 bases from V and 3 bases from J, leaving 6 bases between. CDR3 region: CASRGFYEQYF. The DNA for the CDR3 is TGTGCCAGCAGAGGGTTCTACGAGCAGTACTTC.

The chain recombines TRBV7-7 with TRBJ1-4; TRBD1 matches 7 bases. After removal of 6 bases from V and 5 bases from J, the junction contained 12 bases not matched to a gene. The CDR3 spans 16 residues. Germline V gene data show CDR1 as SSHAT and CDR2 as FNYEAQ (reference sequence). The CDR3 here is CASSPGRGRGNEKLFF. The CDR3 DNA sequence: TGTGCCAGCAGTCCGGGAAGGGGGCGCGGGAATGAAAAACTGTTTTTT.

This chain uses TRBV28 with TRBJ2-7, with 7 bases lining up with TRBD1. V gave up 6 bases and J gave up 1 base; unmatched junction bases: 3. Germline V CDR1 and CDR2: MDHEN, SYDVKM. The CDR3 spans 13 residues. The CDR3 reads CASRGTESYEQYF. The DNA for the CDR3 is TGTGCCAGCAGGGGGACAGAATCCTACGAGCAGTACTTC.

Here the CDR3 reads CASSAIGSLAAEQFF. The CDR3, as DNA: TGTGCCAGCAGTGCAATCGGTTCTCTAGCGGCTGAGCAGTTCTTC. The genes are TRBV6-1 and TRBJ2-1, with 7 bases identical to TRBD2. V gave up 4 bases and J gave up 9 bases; unmatched junction bases: 12. Per the germline V gene, CDR1 is MNHNS and CDR2 is SASEGT. This CDR3 is 15 amino acids long.

The rearrangement links TRBV10-3 to TRBJ2-3; 9 positions match TRBD1. Germline CDR1 ENHRY, CDR2 SYGVKD. The CDR3 is made up of 14 amino acids. The J segment lost 3 bases and the V segment lost 10 bases, leaving 8 bases of the junction unmatched. This CDR3 is CATLRDRDTDTQYF. The CDR3 DNA follows: TGTGCCACCCTCCGGGACAGGGATACAGATACGCAGTATTTT.

The chain carries TRBV28 and TRBJ1-1, with 7 bases fitting TRBD1. This CDR3 is built from 14 residues. The germline V gene has CDR1 MDHEN and CDR2 SYDVKM. J was trimmed by 3 bases and V by 5 bases; bases with no gene match: 6. The CDR3 protein is CASSVAGGYTEAFF. The CDR3 region has the DNA TGTGCCAGCAGTGTGGCAGGGGGGTACACTGAAGCTTTCTTT.